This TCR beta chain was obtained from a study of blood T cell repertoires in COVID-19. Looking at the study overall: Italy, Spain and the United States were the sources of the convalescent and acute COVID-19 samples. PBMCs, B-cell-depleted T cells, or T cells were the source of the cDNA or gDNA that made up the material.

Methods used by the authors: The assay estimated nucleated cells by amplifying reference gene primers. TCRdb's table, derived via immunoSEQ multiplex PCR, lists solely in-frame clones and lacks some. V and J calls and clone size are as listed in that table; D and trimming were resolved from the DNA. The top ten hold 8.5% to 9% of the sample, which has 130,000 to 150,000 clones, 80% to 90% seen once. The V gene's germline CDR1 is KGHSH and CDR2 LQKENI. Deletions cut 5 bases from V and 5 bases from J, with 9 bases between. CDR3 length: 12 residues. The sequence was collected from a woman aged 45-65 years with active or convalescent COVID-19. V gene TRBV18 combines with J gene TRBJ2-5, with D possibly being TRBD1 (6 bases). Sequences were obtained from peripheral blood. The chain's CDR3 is CASSSGEETQYF. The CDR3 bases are TGTGCCAGCTCATCAGGGGAGGAGACCCAGTACTTC.